The rows below give T cell receptor beta chains drawn from one sample of a study of blood T cell repertoires in COVID-19. Profiled with immunoSEQ multiplex PCR; TCRdb holds only in-frame clones, not every one. The sample contains just over 300,000 clones, roughly 90% of which appear only once. Sequenced material: peripheral blood. These receptors were collected from a man in his late teens or twenties with active or convalescent COVID-19. Each CDR3 is given with its conserved first and last residue. Each record gives: clone size, D gene, V gene, J gene, CDR3 protein, CDR3 DNA. A D gene is named only where the DNA matches it firmly. Rows give clone size only sometimes, using once, few, many, or a class for an expanded clone.

size: -; D: TRBD2; V: TRBV7-6; J: TRBJ2-7; CDR3: CASSLYWGEGSEQYF; DNA: TGTGCCAGCAGCCTATACTGGGGGGAGGGGTCCGAGCAGTACTTC
size: -; D: TRBD2; V: TRBV3-1/TRBV3-2; J: TRBJ2-3; CDR3: CASSQPYGRDKGDTQYF; DNA: TGTGCCAGCAGCCAACCTTACGGGAGGGACAAGGGAGATACGCAGTATTTT
size: -; D: -; V: TRBV12-3/TRBV12-4; J: TRBJ1-5; CDR3: CASSLLGGQPQHF; DNA: TGTGCCAGCAGTCTACTAGGTGGGCAGCCCCAGCATTTT
size: once; D: -; V: TRBV5-1; J: TRBJ1-1; CDR3: CASSSSVASGTEAFF; DNA: TGCGCCAGCAGCTCTTCGGTGGCGTCAGGGACTGAAGCTTTCTTT
size: -; D: TRBD2; V: TRBV19; J: TRBJ2-7; CDR3: CASSRAGTSGNYEQYF; DNA: TGTGCCAGTAGTAGAGCCGGGACTAGCGGGAACTACGAGCAGTACTTC
size: -; D: -; V: TRBV10-3; J: TRBJ1-2; CDR3: CAISESSREGLGYGYTF; DNA: TGTGCCATCAGTGAGTCGTCCAGGGAGGGGTTGGGCTATGGCTACACCTTC
size: -; D: -; V: TRBV13; J: TRBJ1-2; CDR3: CASSLNADGGYGYTF; DNA: TGTGCCAGCAGCTTGAACGCGGATGGTGGCTATGGCTACACCTTC
size: few; D: -; V: TRBV7-9; J: TRBJ2-7; CDR3: CASSSGGTHDF; DNA: TGTGCCAGCAGCTCTGGCGGAACCCATGACTTC
size: -; D: TRBD1; V: TRBV7-9; J: TRBJ1-4; CDR3: CASSDLTGDGEKLFF; DNA: TGTGCCAGCAGCGATTTGACAGGGGACGGCGAAAAACTGTTTTTT
size: -; D: TRBD2; V: TRBV29-1; J: TRBJ2-7; CDR3: CSVGVLAETYEQYF; DNA: TGCAGCGTTGGAGTACTAGCGGAAACCTACGAGCAGTACTTC
size: once; D: -; V: TRBV20-1; J: TRBJ1-5; CDR3: CSASSGGGNQPQHF; DNA: TGCAGTGCTAGTAGCGGGGGGGGCAATCAGCCCCAGCATTTT
size: once; D: -; V: TRBV19; J: TRBJ1-3; CDR3: CASSNDRMKPGNTIYF; DNA: TGTGCCAGTAGTAACGACAGAATGAAACCTGGAAACACCATATATTTT
size: -; D: -; V: TRBV27; J: TRBJ2-7; CDR3: CASSAGMGEQYF; DNA: TGTGCCAGCAGCGCCGGGATGGGCGAGCAGTACTTC
size: -; D: TRBD1; V: TRBV19; J: TRBJ1-2; CDR3: CASNLPADRGIRYTF; DNA: TGTGCCAGTAACCTTCCCGCAGACAGGGGGATTCGCTACACCTTC
size: -; D: TRBD1; V: TRBV7-2; J: TRBJ1-2; CDR3: CASSLDWTGGLGYTF; DNA: TGTGCCAGCAGCTTAGATTGGACAGGGGGGTTAGGCTACACCTTC
size: -; D: TRBD1; V: TRBV5-1; J: TRBJ1-3; CDR3: CASSIGTVDGTIYF; DNA: TGCGCCAGCAGCATAGGGACAGTGGATGGCACCATATATTTT
size: -; D: TRBD2; V: TRBV6-1; J: TRBJ2-7; CDR3: CASSAPSSGTTYEQYF; DNA: TGTGCCAGCAGTGCCCCCTCTAGCGGAACCACCTACGAGCAGTACTTC
size: once; D: -; V: TRBV6-5; J: TRBJ2-4; CDR3: CASSFLAAKNIQYF; DNA: TGTGCCAGCAGTTTTTTGGCCGCCAAAAACATTCAGTACTTC
size: -; D: -; V: TRBV6-6; J: TRBJ2-7; CDR3: CASSYPQSAGYEQYF; DNA: TGTGCCAGCAGTTACCCGCAGAGCGCCGGCTACGAGCAGTACTTC
size: few; D: TRBD1; V: TRBV28; J: TRBJ2-7; CDR3: CASTHEGAREQYF; DNA: TGTGCCAGCACGCATGAGGGGGCTCGGGAGCAGTACTTC
size: -; D: -; V: TRBV14; J: TRBJ2-5; CDR3: CASSQDRGETQYF; DNA: TGTGCCAGCAGCCAAGATCGAGGAGAGACCCAGTACTTC
size: -; D: TRBD2; V: TRBV10-3; J: TRBJ2-7; CDR3: CAIGPSGGAYEQYF; DNA: TGTGCCATCGGCCCTAGCGGGGGGGCCTACGAGCAGTACTTC
size: -; D: TRBD1; V: TRBV7-6; J: TRBJ2-1; CDR3: CASSWGQGGYNEQFF; DNA: TGTGCCAGCAGCTGGGGACAGGGGGGCTACAATGAGCAGTTCTTC
size: -; D: -; V: TRBV6-5; J: TRBJ2-7; CDR3: CASSPPGTYSEQYF; DNA: TGTGCCAGCAGCCCGCCCGGGACTTATAGCGAGCAGTACTTC
size: -; D: -; V: TRBV2; J: TRBJ1-2; CDR3: CASSPLAGVGYTF; DNA: TGTGCCAGCAGCCCCCTGGCAGGGGTCGGCTACACCTTC
size: -; D: TRBD2; V: TRBV29-1; J: TRBJ2-4; CDR3: CSVSTSGGNIQYF; DNA: TGCAGCGTGAGCACTAGCGGGGGAAACATTCAGTACTTC
size: -; D: TRBD2; V: TRBV7-8; J: TRBJ2-3; CDR3: CATSGGGTDTQYF; DNA: TGTGCCACCAGCGGGGGGGGCACAGATACGCAGTATTTT
size: -; D: -; V: TRBV5-8; J: TRBJ2-4; CDR3: CASSLVGRGKLAKNIQYF; DNA: TGTGCCAGCAGCTTGGTAGGCAGGGGAAAGCTAGCCAAAAACATTCAGTACTTC
size: -; D: -; V: TRBV5-4; J: TRBJ1-5; CDR3: CASSLRPGQPQHF; DNA: TGTGCCAGCAGCCTCCGGCCGGGTCAGCCCCAGCATTTT
size: few; D: TRBD1; V: TRBV5-1; J: TRBJ1-1; CDR3: CASSSHYRGENEAFF; DNA: TGCGCCAGCAGCTCTCATTACAGGGGGGAGAATGAAGCTTTCTTT
size: -; D: TRBD1; V: TRBV18; J: TRBJ2-1; CDR3: CASSPTGKGSYNEQFF; DNA: TGTGCCAGCTCACCGACAGGGAAGGGCTCCTACAATGAGCAGTTCTTC